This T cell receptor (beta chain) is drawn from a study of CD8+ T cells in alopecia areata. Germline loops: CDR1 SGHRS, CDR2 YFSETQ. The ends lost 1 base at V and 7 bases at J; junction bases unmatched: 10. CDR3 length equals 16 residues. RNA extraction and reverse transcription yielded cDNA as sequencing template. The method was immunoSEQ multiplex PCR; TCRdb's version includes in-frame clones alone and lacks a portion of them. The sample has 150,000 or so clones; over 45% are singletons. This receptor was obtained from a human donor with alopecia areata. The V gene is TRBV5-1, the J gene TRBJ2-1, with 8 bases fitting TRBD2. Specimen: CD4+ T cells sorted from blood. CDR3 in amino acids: CASSLFSGIDSNEQFF. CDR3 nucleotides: TGCGCCAGCAGCTTGTTTAGCGGGATTGACTCTAATGAGCAGTTCTTC.